Listed below are T cell receptor beta chains from one sample, sequenced in a study of T cell responses to AZD1222 COVID-19 vaccine. The method was immunoSEQ multiplex PCR; TCRdb's version includes in-frame clones alone and lacks a portion of them. The table records about 150,000 clones, less than 95% of them present only once. Specimen: peripheral blood, collected 28 days after the second AZD1222 dose. Receptor source: an adult who received the AZD1222 COVID-19 vaccine. The CDR3 runs from the conserved cysteine through the conserved F or W. The D gene is left open where the match is weak. Only part of the rows carry a size: once, few, many, or a class if the clone is expanded.

clone_size d_call j_call v_call cdr3_nt cdr3_aa
NA NA TRBJ1-5 TRBV4-3 TGCGCCAGCAGCCAAGATCTAGGTACCAACAATCAGCCCCAGCATTTT CASSQDLGTNNQPQHF
NA TRBD2 TRBJ2-5 TRBV5-1 TGCGCCAGCAGCTCCGGGACTAGCACCGCTGGGGGAGAGACCCAGTACTTC CASSSGTSTAGGETQYF
NA TRBD2 TRBJ2-1 TRBV19 TGTGCCAGTACCCGACTAGCGGGGGGGCCCGGGAATGAGCAGTTCTTC CASTRLAGGPGNEQFF
NA TRBD1 TRBJ1-2 TRBV5-4 TGTGCCAGCAGACCGACGGGACAGTCCTATGGCTACACCTTC CASRPTGQSYGYTF
NA NA TRBJ1-3 TRBV30 TGTGCCCGGGAGTCTGGAAACACCATATATTTT CARESGNTIYF
NA NA TRBJ2-2 TRBV20-1 TGCAGTGCTAGTTATGGTAGAATCAACACCGGGGAGCTGTTTTTT CSASYGRINTGELFF
NA NA TRBJ2-5 TRBV15 TGTGCCACCAGCAGAGATTCCGGGGAGACCCAGTACTTC CATSRDSGETQYF
NA NA TRBJ1-3 TRBV19 TGTGCCAGTAGTATCGAGGACATCTCTGGAAACACCATATATTTT CASSIEDISGNTIYF
NA TRBD2 TRBJ2-3 TRBV13 TGTGCCAGCAGCTTAGCGGGAGGGTCTATAAGCACAGATACGCAGTATTTT CASSLAGGSISTDTQYF
NA TRBD1 TRBJ1-5 TRBV11-2 TGTGCCAGCAGCCCGGAGACAGGGGTGGGCAATCAGCCCCAGCATTTT CASSPETGVGNQPQHF
NA NA TRBJ1-5 TRBV5-6 TGTGCCAGCAGCTTTCTGAGGGGAGACAACAATCAGCCCCAGCATTTT CASSFLRGDNNQPQHF
NA TRBD1 TRBJ2-4 TRBV5-8 TGTGCCAGCAGCATGACAGGGGTCGGGGTCAAAAACATTCAGTACTTC CASSMTGVGVKNIQYF
NA NA TRBJ2-1 TRBV7-9 TGTGCCAGCAGCTTAGGGGGGCGGGAGAACAATGAGCAGTTCTTC CASSLGGRENNEQFF
once NA TRBJ2-2 TRBV6-1 TGTGCCAGCACCAGGACAGACACCGGGGAGCTGTTTTTT CASTRTDTGELFF
NA TRBD2 TRBJ2-5 TRBV5-5 TGTGCCAGCAGCCCTGGACTAGCGGCCTCGCAAGAGACCCAGTACTTC CASSPGLAASQETQYF
NA NA TRBJ1-3 TRBV11-1 TGTGCCAGCAGCTTCGCCCCGGGAGCTGGAAACACCATATATTTT CASSFAPGAGNTIYF
NA NA TRBJ2-3 TRBV6-6 TGTGCCAGCAAACGGCAAGACAGCATCACAGATACGCAGTATTTT CASKRQDSITDTQYF
NA NA TRBJ1-2 TRBV10-3 TGTGCCATCAGTGAGCACAATGAGGGATTGAAGCATGGCTACACCTTC CAISEHNEGLKHGYTF
NA NA TRBJ2-2 TRBV11-2 TGTGCCAGCAGCTCAGCTGCAGGGCGAGGCACCGGGGAGCTGTTTTTT CASSSAAGRGTGELFF
NA NA TRBJ2-7 TRBV6-5 TGTGCCAGCAGTTCCGGTCCAGGGGCCTCCTACGAGCAGTACTTC CASSSGPGASYEQYF
few NA TRBJ2-6 TRBV5-1 TGCGCCAGCGGGACGGCAGGCTCTGGGGCCAACGTCCTGACTTTC CASGTAGSGANVLTF
NA TRBD2 TRBJ2-1 TRBV5-1 TGCGCCAGCAGGGGAGGCCCAAGCGGGGGGGCAGGTAATGAGCAGTTCTTC CASRGGPSGGAGNEQFF
NA NA TRBJ1-5 TRBV6-1 TGTGCCAGCAGTGAATCGGGTTCCCGACAGGGCAATCAGCCCCAGCATTTT CASSESGSRQGNQPQHF
NA NA TRBJ1-2 TRBV19 TGTGCCAGTAGTCTCACCCCAGATGAGGCTAACTATGGCTACACCTTC CASSLTPDEANYGYTF
NA NA TRBJ1-6 TRBV5-1 TGCGCCAGCAGCCCCTCAGAGGGAGGAGGCAGTTCACCCCTCCACTTT CASSPSEGGGSSPLHF
once TRBD2 TRBJ2-2 TRBV7-2 TGTGCCAGCAGCCGGACTAGCGGGGGGGCCGGGGAGCTGTTTTTT CASSRTSGGAGELFF
NA TRBD1 TRBJ1-1 TRBV19 TGTGCCAGTAGTACCGCGGACAGGGTTAAAACTGAAGCTTTCTTT CASSTADRVKTEAFF
NA NA TRBJ1-2 TRBV3-1/TRBV3-2 TGTGCCAGCAGCCAAGCCCTGACAGGTATCTATGGCTACACCTTC CASSQALTGIYGYTF
once TRBD2 TRBJ2-1 TRBV12-5 TGTGCTAGTGGTTTGATCCTAGCGGGGTACAATGAGCAGTTCTTC CASGLILAGYNEQFF
NA NA TRBJ2-7 TRBV28 TGTGCCACCGGTGGTCGGCAGCAGTACTTC CATGGRQQYF
NA TRBD2 TRBJ2-1 TRBV4-1 TGCGCCAGCAGCCAAGCCCCCCAGACTAGCGTAAATGAGCAGTTCTTC CASSQAPQTSVNEQFF
NA NA TRBJ2-6 TRBV7-2 TGTGCCAGCAGCTTAACTCCAGCCCACCTCTCTGGGGCCAACGTCCTGACTTTC CASSLTPAHLSGANVLTF
NA TRBD2 TRBJ2-1 TRBV20-1 TGCAGTGCTAGTGCGCTAGCGGGGGGTTCATCCTACAATGAGCAGTTCTTC CSASALAGGSSYNEQFF
NA NA TRBJ1-2 TRBV3-1/TRBV3-2 TGTGCCAGCAGCCCCTCGGAAGGGTCCCATGGCTACACCTTC CASSPSEGSHGYTF
NA NA TRBJ1-2 TRBV6-5 TGTGCCAGCAGTTATCAGGACCGATACGGCTACACCTTC CASSYQDRYGYTF
NA NA TRBJ1-5 TRBV28 TGTGCCAGCCCTCTAACCGGGGGATTCAATCAGCCCCAGCATTTT CASPLTGGFNQPQHF
NA NA TRBJ1-5 TRBV9 TGTGCCAGCAGCGTTGGACAAACCAATCAGCCCCAGCATTTT CASSVGQTNQPQHF
few NA TRBJ1-6 TRBV24-1 TGTGCCACCAGTCTTCAAGGACGGAATAATTCACCCCTCCACTTT CATSLQGRNNSPLHF
NA NA TRBJ2-2 TRBV11-3 TGTGCCAGCAGCTTAGAGTCGGTGGGGTCGAACACCGGGGAGCTGTTTTTT CASSLESVGSNTGELFF
few NA TRBJ1-6 TRBV7-9 TGTGCCAGCAGCCCTTCCTCCCTCGGGACACAGAATTCACCCCTCCACTTT CASSPSSLGTQNSPLHF
NA NA TRBJ1-2 TRBV5-1 TGCGCCAGCAGCCGGAGTGAGGGTTCATATGGCTACACCTTC CASSRSEGSYGYTF
NA NA TRBJ1-2 TRBV18 TGTGCCAGACATCCGCGAGGGTATTACTATGGCTACACCTTC CARHPRGYYYGYTF
NA TRBD2 TRBJ2-1 TRBV7-3 TGTGCCAGCAGCTTATCGCTAGCGGGATCTGAGCAGTTCTTC CASSLSLAGSEQFF
once NA TRBJ2-2 TRBV6-2/TRBV6-3 TGTGCCAGCAGTTACCCCAGGGGTTTGGGCACCGGGGAGCTGTTTTTT CASSYPRGLGTGELFF
NA TRBD1 TRBJ2-1 TRBV29-1 TGCAGCGTTCACCGGGACAGTACTAGGCGCACTGGGAATGAGCAGTTCTTC CSVHRDSTRRTGNEQFF
NA NA TRBJ1-5 TRBV28 TGTGCCAGCAGTCCCACCGGGTTGGGAAGCAATCAGCCCCAGCATTTT CASSPTGLGSNQPQHF
NA NA TRBJ1-6 TRBV28 TGTGCCAGCACCTCCCCAGTGGCAGATAATTCACCCCTCCACTTT CASTSPVADNSPLHF
NA NA TRBJ2-5 TRBV28 TGTAGCGCTTCTTCCCGTAAAGAGACCCAGTACTTC CSASSRKETQYF